Shown below are 2 T cell receptor beta chains from a single sample sequenced in a study of blood T cell repertoires in COVID-19. Some clones are missing from TCRdb's copy, which holds only in-frame ones; the method was immunoSEQ multiplex PCR. The sample contains 130,000 or so clones, around 79% of which appear only once. Sequenced input: peripheral blood. These receptors were taken from a woman aged 70-85 years with COVID-19, enrolled during active disease.

The chain employs TRBV6-1 and TRBJ2-5; TRBD1 matches at 12 bases. The CDR3 totals 15 residues. Trimming cost V 2 bases and J 9 bases; bases outside gene matches: 7. CDR1 is MNHNS and CDR2 is SASEGT in the germline V gene. The CDR3 sequence is CASSELGTGGGSQYF. In nucleotides, the CDR3 is TGTGCCAGCAGTGAACTTGGGACAGGGGGCGGGTCCCAGTACTTC.

This chain joins TRBV6-2 or TRBV6-3 and TRBJ2-5, with D unresolved. The CDR3 contains 13 residues. With 2 bases removed from V and 2 bases from J, the gap between germline ends came to 6 bases. The germline gives CDR1 MNHEY, CDR2 SVGEGT. CDR3: CASSYGRQETQYF. The CDR3 DNA is TGTGCCAGCAGTTACGGCAGGCAAGAGACCCAGTACTTC.